A single sample gave rise to the 11 T cell receptor beta chains below, sequenced in a study of T-cell memory formation after mild COVID-19. MiXCR, run by TCRdb on the 5' RACE reads, gives a single entry per CDR3 protein. The sample contains 580,000 or so distinct CDR3 sequences, around 16% of which appear only once. The sample consisted of PBMCs or a T cell subset sorted from them (not recorded which). These TCRs come from an adult woman who had mild COVID-19 (a few samples of this study predate the infection). Cell type and time point are not known.

The gene calls are TRBV2 and TRBJ1-2; a possible D gene is TRBD1 (5 bases). This CDR3 is built from 15 residues. Trimming cost V 1 base and J 6 bases, with 15 bases left between them. Germline lookup yields CDR1 SNHLY and CDR2 FYNNEI. CDR3 region: CASSEGARAPDGYTF. The CDR3 DNA is TGTGCCAGCAGTGAAGGTGCCAGGGCACCGGATGGCTACACCTTC.

This chain joins TRBV29-1 and TRBJ2-7, with D perhaps matching TRBD2 (7 bases). V lost 1 base to trimming and J lost 5 bases, with 12 bases between them. CDR1 is SQVTM, CDR2 ANQGSEA, per germline. The CDR3 contains 13 residues. CDR3 in amino acids: CSVEGRGGDEQYF. As DNA, the CDR3 is TGCAGCGTTGAAGGGAGGGGGGGCGACGAGCAGTACTTC.

With regard to this clonotype: Relative to the germline gene, one junction end is altered; a read error may explain this. This chain uses TRBV5-1 with TRBJ1-2, with 12 bases lining up with TRBD1. Germline loops: CDR1 SGHRS, CDR2 YFSETQ. The CDR3 contains 16 residues. The CDR3 region has the DNA TGCGCCAGCAGCGGGACAGGGGGCACAACTAACTATGGCTACGCCTTC. It codes for CASSGTGGTTNYGYAF.

This clonotype was seen a handful of times. The chain combines TRBV27 with TRBJ1-3; D unclear. V shed 5 bases and J shed 0 bases, with 5 bases lying between them. The CDR3 totals 13 residues. Germline CDR1 reads MNHEY; CDR2 reads SMNVEV (reference sequence). The CDR3 protein is CASSLFSGNTIYF. In DNA, the CDR3 is TGTGCCAGCAGTCTTTTCTCTGGAAACACCATATATTTT.

The table lists this clonotype with many counts. This chain connects TRBV6-1 to TRBJ2-3; TRBD2 might be the D (8 bases). The germline CDR1 and CDR2 sequences are MNHNS and SASEGT. Trimming removed 5 bases from V and 6 bases from J, with 21 bases in between. The CDR3 loop spans 16 amino acids. Here the CDR3 reads CASSHGTEPGGDTQYF. The CDR3 DNA reads TGTGCCAGCAGTCACGGGACAGAACCGGGAGGGGATACGCAGTATTTT.

Only a few counts were recorded for this clonotype. The chain joins TRBV12-3 or TRBV12-4 to TRBJ1-4; D unresolved. This CDR3 region has 12 residues. V lost 1 base and J 10 bases, leaving 7 bases between the germline ends. CDR3 amino acids: CASSLVIRKLFF. CDR3 bases: TGTGCCAGCAGTTTAGTTATCAGAAAACTGTTTTTT.

This clonotype was counted ten times or more. The chain joins TRBV24-1 to TRBJ2-5, with a weak D call TRBD1 (6 bases). The CDR3 spans 15 residues. The V and J ends lost 3 bases and 1 base respectively, with 11 bases between them. The V gene's germline CDR1 is KGHDR and CDR2 SFDVKD. The CDR3 region is CATSDPRTAQETQYF. DNA of the CDR3: TGTGCCACCAGTGATCCCCGGACAGCCCAAGAGACCCAGTACTTC.

This clonotype turned up a few times. The genes are TRBV12-3 or TRBV12-4 and TRBJ1-5; D gene uncertain. The CDR3 length is 14 residues. V dropped 2 bases and J dropped 2 bases, with 7 bases sitting between them. The CDR3 DNA reads as TGTGCCAGCAGTTTAATTAGTGGCAATCAGCCCCAGCATTTT. Translated: CASSLISGNQPQHF.

This clonotype was seen more than once but under ten times. This chain connects TRBV20-1 to TRBJ1-1; perhaps TRBD1 as D (6 bases). Germline V gene data show CDR1 as DFQATT and CDR2 as SNEGSKA (reference sequence). This CDR3 is built from 12 residues. Deletions cut 6 bases from V and 4 bases from J, with 12 bases between. CDR3 amino acids: CSAQEGGTEAFF. The CDR3 bases are TGCAGTGCCCAGGAAGGGGGCACTGAAGCTTTCTTT.

About this clonotype: Relative to the germline gene, one junction end is altered; a read error may explain this. This chain joins TRBV20-1 and TRBJ2-5, with 11 bases that match TRBD2. The CDR3 loop spans 12 amino acids. Germline values: CDR1 DFQATT, CDR2 SNEGSKA (reference sequence). The CDR3 loop reads CRASGGPETQYF. In nucleotides, the CDR3 is TGCAGGGCTAGCGGGGGGCCAGAGACCCAGTACTTC.

V and J are TRBV24-1 and TRBJ1-1; 11 nucleotides agree with TRBD1. This CDR3 has 11 amino acids. The V gene end was trimmed by 7 bases and the J gene end by 9 bases; junction bases not matched to a gene: 0. The germline V gene has CDR1 KGHDR and CDR2 SFDVKD. In DNA form, the CDR3 reads TGTGCCACCAGGGACAGGGGGCAAGCTTTCTTT. This gives the protein CATRDRGQAFF.